The T cell receptor beta chain under discussion was sequenced for a study of shared clonotypes between healthy human individuals (dated by TCRdb to 2018 to 2020). Describing the broader study: A couple of women and a few men aged 18 to 49 years were included in the cohort. For each donor, CD4 naive and CD4 memory were each given three plates, CD8 naive was given two plates, and CD8 memory was given one plate. To estimate repertoire size and how much clonotypes are shared between individuals, the study performed deep sequencing of blood TCR repertoires from a handful of healthy adults. Libraries were prepared and TCR repertoires were sequenced by different laboratories using diverse techniques, in order to increase sequencing depth and limit assay-specific biases. Between about 0.8 and 8.9 billion PBMCs per donor were obtained by leukapheresis.

Overall study outcomes, separate from this receptor: Sampling was restricted to blood, and TCR repertoires in tissues likely differ from the TCR repertoires found in blood. Sharing across a handful of donors was observed for about 5% of naive CD4, 3.5% of naive CD8, 2.3% of memory CD4, and less than 0.45% of memory CD8 clonotypes. Higher generation probabilities were observed for clonotypes shared by all four sorted-subset donors than for non-shared clonotypes. Incomplete sequencing was indicated by rarefaction of sorted-subset datasets, despite the large sequencing depth. Based on pairwise subsampling, the degree of clonotype sharing among donors was expected to be affected by sequencing depth. Estimated clonotype richness was generally larger for naive than for memory subsets. The small number of donors limited the genetic and exposure-history diversity represented.

The germline V gene (reference sequence) yields LNHDA for CDR1 and SQIVND for CDR2. The CDR3 spans 13 residues, from the cysteine through the phenylalanine. Just the 39-base CDR3 DNA is kept, in frame starting at base 1. Trimming leaves V shorter by 3 bases and J shorter by 8 bases, with the junction holding 5 bases beyond the gene matches. TCR CDR3 regions were amplified from genomic DNA by multiplex PCR using the deep immunoSEQ assay. Extracted genomic DNA from each cell subset was distributed evenly across all wells of several immunoSEQ 96-well plates, and each plate was treated as a replicate. Each replicate PCR for sorted subsets received about 210 ng genomic DNA, equal to 30,000 or so T cell genomes. Purified libraries were measured with a Qubit 3.0 fluorometer, size-checked on a Bioanalyzer 2100, and measured again with the KAPA Library Quantification kit. Each immunoSEQ 96-well plate was sequenced on its own single-read 150-cycle Illumina NextSeq 550 flow cell. On the study's bioinformatics: Because the immunoSEQ output included only junctional sequences and no quality scores, the filtering could not be the same as the filtering used for full-length reads. Sequences were annotated with PyIR, a Python wrapper for IgBLAST v1.9, using IMGT germline references to assign V/J genes and CDR3. Reads were removed for weak V/J assignments (E-value above 1e-6), missing CDR3, stop codons, out-of-frame junctions, or ambiguous translated residues. V3J clonotypes were defined as sequences sharing an identical inferred V gene, J gene, and CDR3 amino acid sequence. Percentage overlap between repertoires was calculated by dividing the number of shared unique clonotypes by the size of the smaller repertoire. Three approaches were used to assess repertoire richness: RTK rarefaction, the Chao1 estimator, and Recon v2.1 estimates of unobserved clonotypes. OLGA was used to compute generation probabilities for all TCRbeta clonotypes that the gDNA method yielded from a handful of donors. TCRdb holds this immuneACCESS table with in-frame rearrangements only. Some clones are missing; in checked studies, unresolved V genes explain under half, and the rest has no known cause. That table supplies the V and J calls and clone size; D and trimming were determined from the DNA. Recorded for this sample are around 510,000 clones; 90% to 97% of them occurred a single time. Clones ranked in the top ten supply nearly 0.065% of the sample.

The donors were healthy, HIV-negative adults with no recently reported acute infections or vaccinations. Only Caucasian adults living in Nashville, Tennessee, USA were represented among the donors. CD4+ T cells were enriched through magnetic negative selection, after which naive cells were positively selected on CD45RA and the remaining negative fraction served as the memory subset. After blood collection by leukapheresis, PBMCs were isolated using Ficoll-Histopaque density gradient centrifugation and then cryopreserved in the vapor phase of liquid nitrogen. Analytical flow cytometry was used to check the purity and quantity of each magnetically sorted T cell population. Genomic DNA was isolated from every sorted fraction and measured by UV absorbance on a Nanodrop 2000c. Concerning this clone: Its antigen has not been determined. It has no much larger one-base neighbor in the sample; base qualities were not kept.

This sequence was found in a woman aged 25 to 45 in good health. Sequenced: naive CD4+ T cells sorted from blood. The cell subset or site label for this specimen denotes: CD45RA+ positively selected. The chain links TRBV19 with TRBJ2-3; 7 nucleotides in the junction match TRBD2. The nucleotide sequence reads TGTGCCAGTAGTATGGGGACTACAAGTACGCAGTATTTT. Its coded protein is CASSMGTTSTQYF.